This T cell receptor (beta chain) was sequenced during a study of response to subunit inactivated influenza vaccine. Each CDR3 protein is one row after TCRdb ran MiXCR on the RT-PCR reads. The sample consists of about 620,000 distinct CDR3 sequences, around 11% of them appearing once. This clonotype came up a few times. Trimming shortened V by 2 bases and J by 9 bases, and 8 bases separated the two germline ends. The CDR3 loop spans 11 amino acids. Germline values: CDR1 MNHEY, CDR2 SVGAGI. In addition, the sample was reused for a study of T cells expressing NK-cell markers. That study adds: UMI-tagged 5'RACE template switching yielded the TCR beta cDNA. Of CD8+ T cells, about 1.0-8% belonged to dominant NKG2C+ clonotypes in five to seven donors.

The starting material was PBMCs from blood, obtained on the day of vaccination. This sequence originates from a man aged 50-60 years who received an inactivated influenza vaccine. This chain links TRBV6-5 with TRBJ2-7; possibly TRBD2 for D (6 bases). CDR3 bases: TGTGCCAGCAGTTACGGAGCGGGGCAGTACTTC. Its translation: CASSYGAGQYF.